The text below deals with one T cell receptor beta chain. The antigen remains unidentified. CDR3 size: 17 residues. The germline V gene encodes CDR1 SGHNT and CDR2 YENEEA. With 5 bases removed from V and 4 bases from J, the gap between germline ends came to 21 bases. The sample originates from a study of cytomegalovirus exposure and HLA in healthy donors. Study-level findings and limits: Solely CMV serostatus was available to characterize immune exposure. The study flagged some 170 TCR beta chains as cytomegalovirus-associated.

It was with 60 Vbeta and 13 Jbeta primers that the PCR ran. How the authors handled the data: Per a later analysis, the number of unique TCR beta chains was roughly 87 million, of which some 9.9 million were shared. This table comes from immunoSEQ multiplex PCR, and its TCRdb copy is limited to in-frame clones, with some not included. V and J calls plus clone size are reproduced from that table; the DNA served to infer D and trimming. The sample yields about 100,000 clones, 82% seen once. The TCR sequence derives from a man aged 25-40 years in good health and CMV-seropositive. The specimen was PBMCs. V usage is TRBV11-3 and J usage is TRBJ2-1, with a tentative D call TRBD1 (5 bases). Written as DNA, the CDR3 is TGTGCCAGCAGCACCACCAGACAGAGAGCTAGATACAATGAGCAGTTCTTC. Translated: CASSTTRQRARYNEQFF.